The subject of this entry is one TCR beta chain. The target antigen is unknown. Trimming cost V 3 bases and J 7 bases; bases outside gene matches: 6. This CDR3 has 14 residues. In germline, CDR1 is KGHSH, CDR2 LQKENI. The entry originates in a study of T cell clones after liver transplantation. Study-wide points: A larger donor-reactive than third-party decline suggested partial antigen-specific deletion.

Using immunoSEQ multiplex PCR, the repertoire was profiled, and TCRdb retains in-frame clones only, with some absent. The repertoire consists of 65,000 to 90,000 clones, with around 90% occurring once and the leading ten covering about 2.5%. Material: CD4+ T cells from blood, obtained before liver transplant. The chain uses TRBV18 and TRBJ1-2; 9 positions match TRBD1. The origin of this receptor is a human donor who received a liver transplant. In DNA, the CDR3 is TGTGCCAGCTCACCGGAGGGACAGGGATCTGGCTACACCTTC. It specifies CASSPEGQGSGYTF. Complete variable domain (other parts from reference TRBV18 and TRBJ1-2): NAGVMQNPRHLVRRRGQEARLRCSPMKGHSHVYWYRQLPEEGLKFMVYLQKENIIDESGMPKERFSAEFPKEGPSILRIQQVVRGDSAAYFCASSPEGQGSGYTFGSGTRLTVV.